Below, 20 T cell receptor beta chains from the same sample are listed, as sequenced in a study of shared clonotypes between healthy human individuals. Only in-frame clones appear in the TCRdb table, and some are missing; sequencing was by immunoSEQ multiplex PCR. This table has around 430,000 clones, about 76% appearing once. The sequenced sample consisted of PBMCs. Receptors were obtained from a woman in her thirties or forties in good health. Some clones in this sample may be carry-over from other donors' samples.

This clone showed up just once. V and J are TRBV7-7 and TRBJ2-3; D is unclear. This CDR3 region has 13 residues. In germline, CDR1 is SSHAT, CDR2 FNYEAQ (reference sequence). Trimming removed 5 bases at V and 3 bases at J, with 9 bases between. For the CDR3, the DNA is TGTGCCAGCAGCGTAGGCGAGACAGATACGCAGTATTTT. Translation: CASSVGETDTQYF.

The chain links TRBV2 to TRBJ1-2; D is unclear. The germline gives CDR1 SNHLY, CDR2 FYNNEI. Trimming removed 0 bases at V and 4 bases at J, with 12 bases between. This CDR3 comprises 15 residues. The CDR3 spells CASSEALETTYGYTF. CDR3 nucleotide sequence: TGTGCCAGCAGTGAAGCGCTTGAGACAACCTATGGCTACACCTTC. Supplemented by reference TRBV2 and TRBJ1-2, the full variable domain reads EPEVTQTPSHQVTQMGQEVILRCVPISNHLYFYWYRQILGQKVEFLVSFYNNEISEKSEIFDDQFSVERPDGSNFTLKIRSTKLEDSAMYFCASSEALETTYGYTFGSGTRLTVV.

This chain joins TRBV5-1 and TRBJ1-4; D may be TRBD1 (5 bases). Germline CDR1 and CDR2: SGHRS and YFSETQ. The length of the CDR3 is 14 residues. V lost 4 bases, J lost 8 bases, and 15 bases lay in between. The chain's CDR3 is CASSPDSQREKLFF. The CDR3 nucleotides are TGCGCCAGCAGCCCCGACAGTCAGAGAGAAAAACTGTTTTTT.

The chain recombines TRBV7-9 with TRBJ2-7; D perhaps matches TRBD2 (5 bases). The germline V and J ends were trimmed by 4 bases and 3 bases, with 13 bases remaining between them. The germline CDR1 and CDR2 sequences are SEHNR and FQNEAQ (reference sequence). The CDR3 is 14 residues long. CDR3 sequence reads: CASSSKTGYYEQYF. The CDR3 nucleotides read TGTGCCAGCAGCTCAAAGACGGGATACTACGAGCAGTACTTC.

This clone was picked up one time. The rearrangement links TRBV11-2 to TRBJ2-5; D might be TRBD2 (5 bases). V lost 5 bases and J lost 5, with 12 bases in between. This CDR3 is 13 amino acids long. Germline CDR1 SGHAT, CDR2 FQNNGV. The CDR3 loop is CASSPGMGETQYF. CDR3 sequence (DNA): TGTGCCAGCAGCCCGGGAATGGGCGAGACCCAGTACTTC.

This chain joins TRBV10-2 and TRBJ1-2, with 7 bases fitting TRBD1. J lost 4 bases, V lost 1 base, and 6 bases had no gene match. The CDR3 has 15 amino acids. CDR1 and CDR2 (germline): WSHSY, SAAADI. The CDR3 protein is CASSELGTARYGYTF. In nucleotides, the CDR3 is TGCGCCAGCAGTGAGTTGGGGACAGCACGCTATGGCTACACCTTC.

The rearrangement joins TRBV4-1 to TRBJ2-5; 8 bases are a match to TRBD2. The J call may be wrong; the DNA end is better matched by TRBJ2-7. CDR3 length equals 16 residues. Germline V gives CDR1 MGHRA, CDR2 YSYEKL. CDR3 residues: CASSSSRLASISEQYF. The CDR3, as DNA: TGCGCCAGCAGCTCCTCCCGACTAGCGAGTATCAGCGAGCAGTACTTC.

This clone was recorded only once. The chain recombines TRBV29-1 with TRBJ2-7; 7 nucleotides align to TRBD2. Trimming cost V 2 bases and J 8 bases; bases outside gene matches: 12. The CDR3 length is 14 residues. Germline V gives CDR1 SQVTM, CDR2 ANQGSEA. The CDR3 region is CSVETPGGLYQQYF. The DNA for the CDR3 is TGCAGCGTTGAAACCCCGGGAGGCCTTTACCAGCAGTACTTC.

The chain combines TRBV19 with TRBJ2-5; 10 nucleotides match TRBD1. The V gene's germline CDR1 is LNHDA and CDR2 SQIVND (reference sequence). V lost 2 bases, J lost 2 bases, and 5 bases stayed unmatched. The CDR3 sequence is 16 residues long. CDR3 region: CASSIFPGQGQETQYF. In DNA form, the CDR3 reads TGTGCCAGTAGTATATTCCCGGGACAGGGGCAAGAGACCCAGTACTTC.

This clone was seen once. This chain links TRBV5-1 with TRBJ1-1; TRBD1 is a possible D gene (5 bases). Germline CDR1 and CDR2: SGHRS and YFSETQ. Trimming removed 0 bases at V and 11 bases at J, with 11 bases between. The CDR3 is 12 residues long. CDR3 loop: CASSLAGGSAFF. Here the CDR3 DNA reads TGCGCCAGCAGCTTGGCCGGGGGTTCCGCTTTCTTT.

The V call is TRBV7-9, the J call TRBJ1-1; the D is unclear. Germline assignment: CDR1 SEHNR and CDR2 FQNEAQ (reference sequence). Trimming stripped 5 bases from V and 0 bases from J, with 13 bases between. This CDR3 has 15 residues. The CDR3 protein is CASSQGEAVNTEAFF. The CDR3 DNA sequence: TGTGCCAGCAGCCAAGGCGAGGCGGTGAACACTGAAGCTTTCTTT.

This clone has just a few counts. The J gene is TRBJ2-1, the V gene TRBV4-2, with D unresolved. V was cut by 3 bases and J by 7 bases, with 10 bases left in between. Germline CDR1 LGHNA, CDR2 YNFKEQ. This CDR3 has 13 residues. The CDR3 is CASSHRQLNEQFF. The CDR3 DNA reads as TGTGCCAGCAGCCATCGCCAGCTTAATGAGCAGTTCTTC.

V gene TRBV7-8 combines with J gene TRBJ2-1, with 7 positions matching TRBD1. With V trimmed by 4 bases and J by 8 bases, 14 bases remained unmatched. The CDR3 has 16 residues. Germline-derived CDR1 and CDR2 are SGHVS and FQNEAQ. This CDR3 is CASSSRGRDREHEQFF. CDR3 DNA sequence: TGTGCCAGCAGCTCCAGGGGCCGGGACAGAGAGCATGAGCAGTTCTTC.

The chain uses TRBV2 and TRBJ2-2, with TRBD2 as a possible D gene (5 bases). The CDR3 covers 15 residues. V was clipped by 3 bases and J by 0 bases, with 8 bases between them. The germline CDR1 and CDR2 sequences are SNHLY and FYNNEI. CDR3 in amino acids: CASSERRANTGELFF. CDR3 DNA: TGTGCCAGCAGTGAGCGGCGGGCGAACACCGGGGAGCTGTTTTTT.

This clone has just one count. J is TRBJ2-3 and V is TRBV2; TRBD1 or TRBD2 may be the D gene (5 bases each). The ends were cut back, 11 bases at V and 8 bases at J, with 26 bases in the middle. Germline V CDR1 and CDR2: SNHLY, FYNNEI. The CDR3 is 15 residues long. The CDR3 DNA sequence: TGTGCCGGAGCACTCAGGACTGGCCCGCAGGGTACGCAGTATTTT. As protein: CAGALRTGPQGTQYF.

This chain joins TRBV27 and TRBJ2-7; D remains unclear. Trimming left V 5 bases short and J 1 base short, with 12 bases between. The CDR3 loop spans 14 amino acids. Germline CDR1 MNHEY, CDR2 SMNVEV (reference sequence). For the CDR3, the DNA is TGTGCCAGCAGTATCGGTTCCAGATCCTACGAGCAGTACTTC. Amino acids: CASSIGSRSYEQYF.

This clone was recorded once. The chain combines TRBV28 with TRBJ1-5, with a weak D call TRBD1 (6 bases). Trimming removed 7 bases from V and 0 bases from J, with 10 bases in between. From germline, CDR1 is MDHEN and CDR2 SYDVKM. This CDR3 spans 14 amino acids. CDR3 protein: CASIGGFSNQPQHF. CDR3 bases: TGTGCCAGCATAGGGGGATTTAGCAATCAGCCCCAGCATTTT.

The J gene is TRBJ2-2, the V gene TRBV28, with D maybe TRBD2 (6 bases). The CDR3 totals 14 residues. Between the trimmed V and J ends, which lost 5 bases and 1 base, there was a span of 8 bases. The V gene's germline CDR1 is MDHEN and CDR2 SYDVKM. CDR3 protein: CASSPGLNTGELFF. The CDR3 nucleotides read TGTGCCAGCAGTCCGGGACTGAACACCGGGGAGCTGTTTTTT.

The chain has TRBV7-8 and TRBJ1-2; TRBD1 agrees at 8 bases. The germline gives CDR1 SGHVS, CDR2 FQNEAQ. Germline trimming cut 0 bases from V and 8 bases from J; bases unmatched to any gene: 5. The CDR3 has 14 residues. CDR3 loop: CASSLAGAGGGYTF. In DNA, the CDR3 is TGTGCCAGCAGCTTAGCGGGGGCAGGGGGCGGCTACACCTTC.

The genes are TRBV21-1 and TRBJ1-4; the table calls TRBD1, which could not be checked here. TRBV21-1 is listed as a pseudogene. CDR3 length equals 17 residues. CDR3 nucleotide sequence: TGTGCCAGCAGCGCTTCCCCCGGGACAGACTTTAATGAAAAACTGTTTTTT. It encodes CASSASPGTDFNEKLFF.